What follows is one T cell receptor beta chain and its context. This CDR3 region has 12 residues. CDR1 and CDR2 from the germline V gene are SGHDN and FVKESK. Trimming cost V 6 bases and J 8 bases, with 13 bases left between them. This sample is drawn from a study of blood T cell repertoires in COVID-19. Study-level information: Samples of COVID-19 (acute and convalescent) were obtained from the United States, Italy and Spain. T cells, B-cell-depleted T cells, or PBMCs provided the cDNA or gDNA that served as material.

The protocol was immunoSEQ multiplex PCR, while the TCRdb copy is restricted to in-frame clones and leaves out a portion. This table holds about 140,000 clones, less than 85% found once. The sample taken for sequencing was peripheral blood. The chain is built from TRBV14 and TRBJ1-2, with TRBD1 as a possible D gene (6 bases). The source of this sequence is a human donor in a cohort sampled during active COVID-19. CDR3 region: CASRQGQRGYTF. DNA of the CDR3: TGTGCCAGCAGACAGGGCCAGAGGGGCTACACCTTC.